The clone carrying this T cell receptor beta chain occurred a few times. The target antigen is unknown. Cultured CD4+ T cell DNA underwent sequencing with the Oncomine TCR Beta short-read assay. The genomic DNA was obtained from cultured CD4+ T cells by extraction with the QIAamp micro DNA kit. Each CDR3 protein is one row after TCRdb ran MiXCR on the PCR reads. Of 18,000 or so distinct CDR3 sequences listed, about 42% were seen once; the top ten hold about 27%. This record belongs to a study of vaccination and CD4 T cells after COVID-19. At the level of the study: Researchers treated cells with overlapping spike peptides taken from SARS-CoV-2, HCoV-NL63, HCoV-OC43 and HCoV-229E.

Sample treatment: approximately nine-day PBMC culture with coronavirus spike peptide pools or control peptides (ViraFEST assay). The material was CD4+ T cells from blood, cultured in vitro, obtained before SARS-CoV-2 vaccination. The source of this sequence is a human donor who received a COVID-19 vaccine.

CDR3 residues: CSARDLWEGGYTF. For the CDR3, the DNA is TGCAGTGCTAGAGATCTGTGGGAAGGCGGCTACACCTTC. This chain joins TRBV20-1 and TRBJ1-2; D is undetermined. Germline CDR1 is DFQATT and CDR2 is SNEGSKA (reference sequence). V was clipped by 0 bases and J by 8 bases, with 13 bases between them. This CDR3 contains 13 residues.